This T cell receptor (beta chain) was identified in a study of T cell responses to AZD1222 COVID-19 vaccine. Findings of the study overall: The breadth and depth of Spike-specific TCRs increased once two AZD1222 doses had been given.

As regards this clone: The antigen is not known.

V lost 3 bases, J lost 6 bases, and 11 bases lay in between. Germline assignment: CDR1 GTSNPN and CDR2 SVGIG (reference sequence). This CDR3 is built from 12 residues. The repertoire was sequenced with immunoSEQ multiplex PCR; TCRdb's copy has only in-frame clones and lacks some. Altogether around 120,000 clones are present, around 90% being singletons, with the ten largest covering about 2.5%. Pooled samples include second doses given at about 4 or 12 weeks. The chain recombines TRBV30 with TRBJ1-1; D is perhaps TRBD1 (5 bases). This sequence originates from an adult who received the AZD1222 COVID-19 vaccine. The sequencing used peripheral blood, collected 28 days after the second AZD1222 dose. This CDR3 is CAWRGEHAEAFF. The CDR3, as DNA: TGTGCCTGGAGGGGGGAACATGCTGAAGCTTTCTTT. Filled out from reference TRBV30 and TRBJ1-1, the complete variable domain reads SQTIHQWPATLVQPVGSPLSLECTVEGTSNPNLYWYRQAAGRGLQLLFYSVGIGQISSEVPQNLSASRPQDRQFILSSKKLLLSDSGFYLCAWRGEHAEAFFGQGTRLTVV.